This record concerns one T cell receptor beta chain sequence. Its antigen target is currently unknown. The record has no base qualities; no much larger clone is one base away. The data were obtained in a study of cytomegalovirus exposure and HLA in healthy donors (dated by TCRdb to 2015 to 2018). Some background on the complete study: An earlier analysis of 587 of the donors reported about 300 Gb of sequence data and about 120 million unique TCR beta sequences obtained from some 170 million T cells. The T cell repertoires of around 730 subjects were profiled by immunosequencing and related to cytomegalovirus serostatus. Among about 390 genotyped donors of the cohort, an average of approximately 240,000 unique TCR beta nucleotide sequences were sequenced per donor, about a sixth of them non-productive. Both class I and class II loci were covered by HLA typing, at four-digit resolution. The study aimed to test whether cataloging public T cell receptors could reveal signatures of past pathogen exposure. Besides the first cohort of roughly 640 subjects, a separate validation cohort made up of around 120 different subjects was used. Donor age, sex, ethnicity and CMV serostatus were collected together with the repertoire data. The later analysis used no new phenotypic data to find candidate immune exposures, relying instead on TCR beta sequences and their occurrence across donors. A later analysis re-examined previously published TCR beta repertoires from over 500 donors and added high-resolution HLA genotyping to investigate patterns of TCR occurrence. A later genetic analysis used genome-wide SNP genotypes for about 60% of the 666 donors, treating that subset as a discovery cohort. Typing coverage differed by locus: A, B, C, DRB1 and DQB1 were typed in about 620-630 donors, DQA1 in approximately 520, DPA1 in around 600, and DPB1 in 400 to 490. The genetic ancestry cluster associated with self-reported Caucasian donors included about 81% of the approximately 400 genotyped donors. Roughly 300 gigabases of sequencing data and 70 million to 100 million unique TCR sequences were included in an early release covering around 600 HLA-typed donors. Every discovery cohort repertoire had been produced on one sequencing platform. To predict cytomegalovirus infection status, the study combined high-throughput TCR immunosequencing, statistical association of individual TCRs with disease status, and machine learning. Because of strong linkage in the cohort, 4 to 6 DR-DQ haplotypes were treated as single units for association and clustering. An earlier analysis of 587 of the donors used high-throughput TCR beta sequencing to judge whether each TCR beta V gene segment behaved as functional or pseudogenic. The full study reports these points: In vitro tests confirmed that a few of the cytomegalovirus-associated TCR beta chains recognize cytomegalovirus antigens. In an earlier analysis of more than 450 of the donors, most TCR beta V segments were observed in productive rearrangements about 90% or about 30% of the time, broadly matching IMGT annotations. A later analysis found that TCR association rates varied across HLA loci, with DRB1 alleles showing the most associated TCRs and HLA-C alleles the fewest. In a later genetic analysis, fewer N-insertions in productive TCRs were reported among donors in an Asian-associated ancestry cluster than the approximately 670-donor mean. In a later analysis, most CMV-associated TCR beta chains were found to appear HLA-restricted, with HLA associations seemingly driven largely by CMV exposure. Compared with equally common non-associated chains, HLA-associated TCR beta chains in a later analysis were more clonally expanded and had lower generation probabilities. Presence/absence analyses assumed roughly uniform sequencing depth across donors, an assumption that may not hold. The 87-base-pair reads could not distinguish some IMGT-functional V segments, including TRBV6-2 and TRBV6-3, so those segments were excluded. While some public TCRs were present in many individuals, most TCR sequences turned up only very rarely across donors. A further reported finding was that TCR beta sequences accurately predicted the HLA-A and HLA-B alleles for most subjects in the first cohort. V-gene and J-gene trimming of TCR beta chains was associated with a missense DCLRE1C variant in a later genetic analysis, and the association was replicated in an independent cohort. The classifier was reported to diagnose cytomegalovirus status with high specificity and sensitivity in both the original cohort and the validation cohort. For the cohort, immune exposure information was limited to CMV serostatus. Only TCR beta chains were sequenced in this cohort, and the absence of alpha or paired-chain data limited detectable features. Several of the top co-occurrence clusters appeared to be linked to parvovirus B19, influenza, CMV and Epstein-Barr virus, according to a later analysis. When HLA alleles, especially DR and DQ, strongly co-occurred, TCR associations were difficult to assign to individual alleles. Some 15 rarely observed V segments, including chromosome 9 orphons, were excluded from the earlier analysis of approximately 500 of the donors because counts were too low. The study gave a list of around 170 TCR beta chains associated with cytomegalovirus. Linkage disequilibrium might explain the correlated functional status among segregating V segments, but an unknown experimental factor could not be ruled out. A later analysis associated about 18,000 TCR beta sequences with specific HLA alleles at a false discovery rate of 0.05. HLA typing was unavailable for some donors at each locus, so association tests used only the typed subset. A group of highly shared sequence variants was considered likely to be a technical artifact of the sequencing pipeline. According to the authors, the approach could potentially be generalized to other disease states and immunological phenotypes.

The library was made by the immunoSEQ multiplex PCR assay. For the multiplex PCR, a mixture combining 60 forward primers for TCR Vbeta segments and 13 reverse primers for TCR Jbeta segments was used. The CDR3 region of rearranged TCR beta genes was amplified from genomic DNA by a multiplex PCR assay. The amplified TCR beta libraries were sequenced on the Illumina HiSeq System as 87-base-pair reads. In the paper's pipeline: A later analysis counted tens of millions of unique TCR beta chains across the 650 to 800 repertoires, and around 12 million of these chains were shared by at least two donors. Raw reads were error-corrected and collapsed into unique sequences with a nearest-neighbor algorithm that merged closely related sequences to remove PCR and sequencing errors. CDR3 sequences were aligned to IMGT reference sequences to assign V, D and J gene segments. For a sequence to be retained, a match of at least six nucleotides to both a V gene segment and a J gene segment was required. Rearrangements were called productive when the CDR3 lacked stop codons and stayed in frame with V and J; all others were non-productive. CDR3 was defined by IMGT convention, running from the second conserved V-encoded cysteine to the conserved J-encoded phenylalanine. The earlier analysis of about 560 of the donors excluded any sequence lacking an unambiguous match to a single V gene segment. An earlier analysis of a few hundred of the donors classified V segments as functional when productive rearrangements were above 56.7% and as segregating when the standard deviation between donors was above 5%. A statistical classification framework was built to diagnose cytomegalovirus status from the catalog of TCR beta chain sequences. V and J gene assignment, in a later analysis, came from comparing TCR nucleotide sequences with IMGT/GENE-DB human TR gene sequences. In a later analysis, CDR3 sequences and most-parsimonious VDJ recombination scenarios were assigned using the TCRdist pipeline. A later analysis defined each TCR beta chain by its CDR3 amino acid sequence plus V-gene family, and excluded reads lacking a unique V-gene family. In a later analysis, around 650 highly shared, low-generation-probability nucleotide sequences were removed to address suspected cross-contamination and a sequencing artifact. In a later analysis, a clonal expansion index for each public chain was calculated from normalized within-repertoire ranks of inferred template counts. In a later analysis, generation probabilities were computed using a VDJ recombination model fitted to out-of-frame rearrangements, and the results were checked against IGoR. A later analysis scored TCR-TCR, TCR-HLA and TCR-CMV co-occurrence with hypergeometric tests, applying a repertoire-size bias correction to TCR pairs. False discovery rates were estimated in a later analysis by permuting HLA or CMV assignments 20 times. A later analysis grouped co-occurring TCRs with DBSCAN, adding TCRdist sequence similarity when clustering within HLA-allele-positive subsets. For co-occurrence clustering, repertoires with fewer than 30,000 or more than 120,000 public chains were excluded, along with roughly 5 repertoires with anomalous nucleotide sharing. Here the immuneACCESS table is served through TCRdb, limited to in-frame sequences with V and J called. Missing clones are a known gap in these copies; in checked studies unresolved V genes cover under half, and the rest lacks a known reason. The DNA gave D and trimming, while V, J and clone size come from that table. Present in this sample are 120,000 or so clones, under 90% of which were seen just once. Around 2.3% of the sample is held by the ten biggest clonotypes.

V is pruned by 5 bases and J by 4 bases, leaving 7 bases of the junction without a gene match. The CDR1 and CDR2 encoded by the germline V gene are SGHAT and FQNNGV. From the cysteine through the phenylalanine, the CDR3 covers 15 amino acids. CDR3 DNA only is kept here, 45 bases in frame from base 1. The cohort comprised more than 550 healthy bone marrow donors. At the time of sampling, all cohort members were nominally healthy, though unrecorded immune exposures were likely present. The donor tested CMV seronegative and was one of the 352 seronegative cohort members. A peripheral blood sample was provided by each donor, and peripheral blood mononuclear cells were used for TCR beta sequencing. The Qiagen DNeasy Blood Extraction Kit was used to extract genomic DNA from the blood cell samples.

This TCR was recovered from a woman in her thirties or forties in good health and CMV-seronegative. This sequence uses TRBV11-2 and TRBJ2-5; 10 nucleotides in the junction match TRBD1. The specimen sequenced was PBMCs. The CDR3 here reads CASSTTTGGVETQYF. The nucleotide sequence is given as TGTGCCAGCAGCACCACGACAGGGGGCGTAGAGACCCAGTACTTC.